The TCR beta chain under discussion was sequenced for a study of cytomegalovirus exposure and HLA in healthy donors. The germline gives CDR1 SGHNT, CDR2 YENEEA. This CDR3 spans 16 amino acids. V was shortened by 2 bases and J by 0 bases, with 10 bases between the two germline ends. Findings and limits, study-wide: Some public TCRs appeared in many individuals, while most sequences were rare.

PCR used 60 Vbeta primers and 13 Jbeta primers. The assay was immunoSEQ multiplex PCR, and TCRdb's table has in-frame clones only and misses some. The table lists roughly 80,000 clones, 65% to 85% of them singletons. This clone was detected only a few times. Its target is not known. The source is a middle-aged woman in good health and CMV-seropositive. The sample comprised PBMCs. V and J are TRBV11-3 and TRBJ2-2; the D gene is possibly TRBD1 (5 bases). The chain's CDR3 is CASSLMDTSNTGELFF. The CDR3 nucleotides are TGTGCCAGCAGCTTAATGGACACTTCGAACACCGGGGAGCTGTTTTTT.